The source of this T cell receptor beta chain is a study of kidney transplant recipient with SARS-CoV-2 infection (dated by TCRdb to 2020 to 2023). The CDR3 goes from the cysteine to the phenylalanine over 15 residues. The sequence is cut down to CDR3 DNA, 45 bases in frame from base 1. The CDR1 and CDR2 encoded by the germline V gene are MDHEN and SYDVKM. A distance of 12 bases separates the germline ends of V and J, which lose 2 bases and 4 bases respectively. According to the study, the label for this sample's time point signals: pre-pandemic baseline sample and day 111 after first positive SARS-CoV-2 test. Comments on this clonotype: The specificity of this receptor is unknown. The input lacks base qualities; no much larger clone sits a single base away.

Instrument on record: Illumina MiSeq. The peripheral T cell repertoire was profiled for human TCRbeta genes. The paper's processing steps were these. To account for variability over time, differences in clonotype abundance were tested using beta-binomial modelling. Expanded clonotypes were screened against the ImmuneCODE reference database of SARS-CoV-2-associated TCRs and mapped to viral genome regions. Additional repertoire analyses examined TRBV gene usage, CDR3 length, CDR3 amino acid overlap between time points, distributions of clonotype abundance, and Jaccard similarity. Using fastp at Q25 and MiXCR, TCRdb reprocessed the public reads and kept productive beta chains. One record per CDR3 amino acid sequence lists the most common genes and DNA. TCRdb assigned the V and J calls; the authors' analysis was not used. The sample profile shows roughly 250,000 distinct CDR3 sequences; 29% of them were found once. The biggest ten clones account for 7% to 8% of the sample.

The specimen comprised a blood sample, sampled at baseline and between days 110 and 120 from a kidney transplant recipient. This TCR derives from a young adult male patient who had COVID-19 and was a kidney transplant recipient. A transplant means some T cells may be of graft donor rather than patient origin. The V gene is TRBV28 and the J gene is TRBJ1-5; the D gene is possibly TRBD1, with 6 bases matching. CDR3 sequence: CASSLGWGANQPQHF. The sequenced DNA is TGTGCCAGCAGTTTAGGCTGGGGGGCAAATCAGCCCCAGCATTTT.